These 28 T cell receptor beta chains share one sample of origin, sequenced in a study of technical replicates of blood from a few donors. Sequencing used immunoSEQ multiplex PCR; TCRdb keeps in-frame clones, though not all of them. The table includes more than 65,000 clones, roughly nine tenths detected once. The sequencing sample was made of T cells isolated from PBMCs. These TCRs come from a human donor in good health. Some clones in this sample may be carry-over from other donors' samples.

The chain couples TRBV27 to TRBJ2-1, with 10 bases identical to TRBD1. CDR1 and CDR2 (germline): MNHEY, SMNVEV (reference sequence). Trimming cost V 4 bases and J 9 bases; bases outside gene matches: 9. The CDR3 extends over 15 amino acids. DNA for the CDR3: TGTGCCAGCAGTTGGGACGGACAGGGGGTTACTGAGCAGTTCTTC. The encoded protein is CASSWDGQGVTEQFF.

V is TRBV15 and J is TRBJ1-1; TRBD1 agrees at 10 bases. V was clipped by 4 bases and J by 14 bases; unmatched bases: 10. The CDR3 extends over 13 amino acids. The germline V gene encodes CDR1 LNHNV and CDR2 YYDKDF (reference sequence). CDR3 protein: CATSIKGQGPAFF. The CDR3 DNA follows: TGTGCCACCAGCATAAAGGGACAGGGGCCCGCCTTCTTT.

The V and J genes are TRBV15 and TRBJ1-3; D is uncertain. V was trimmed by 0 bases and J by 4 bases, leaving 10 bases between them. There are 15 residues in the CDR3. CDR1 is LNHNV, CDR2 YYDKDF, per germline (reference sequence). CDR3 sequence reads: CATSRDLVGGNTIYF. As DNA, the CDR3 is TGTGCCACCAGCAGAGATCTGGTGGGCGGAAACACCATATATTTT.

V gene TRBV7-2 combines with J gene TRBJ2-5; TRBD1 agrees at 8 bases. V shed 2 bases and J 2 bases; nucleotides not matched to a gene: 7. Looked up from germline, CDR1 is SGHTA and CDR2 is FQGNSA. This CDR3 is 16 amino acids long. Here the CDR3 reads CASSLNAQGVQETQYF. The CDR3 DNA is TGTGCCAGCAGCTTAAACGCACAGGGGGTTCAAGAGACCCAGTACTTC. The variable domain in full, completed from reference TRBV7-2 and TRBJ2-5, reads GAGVSQSPSNKVTEKGKDVELRCDPISGHTALYWYRQSLGQGLEFLIYFQGNSAPDKSGLPSDRFSAERTGGSVSTLTIQRTQQEDSAVYLCASSLNAQGVQETQYFGPGTRLLVL.

This clone was seen once. The chain carries TRBV28 and TRBJ1-3; TRBD1 matches at 9 bases. The trim removed 6 bases at V and 0 bases at J, leaving 12 bases unmatched. CDR1 is MDHEN, CDR2 SYDVKM, per germline. This CDR3 spans 18 amino acids. Here the CDR3 reads CASSLLPGQGDSGNTIYF. The CDR3 nucleotides read TGTGCCAGCAGCCTCCTTCCGGGACAGGGAGACTCTGGAAACACCATATATTTT. The full variable domain, its missing parts supplied by reference TRBV28 and TRBJ1-3, is DVKVTQSSRYLVKRTGEKVFLECVQDMDHENMFWYRQDPGLGLRLIYFSYDVKMKEKGDIPEGYSVSREKKERFSLILESASTNQTSMYLCASSLLPGQGDSGNTIYFGEGSWLTVV.

The chain recombines TRBV30 with TRBJ1-1, with D possibly being TRBD1 (5 bases). CDR3 length equals 12 residues. Per germline, CDR1 GTSNPN and CDR2 SVGIG (reference sequence). V lost 4 bases and J lost 0, with 6 bases in between. CDR3 DNA sequence: TGTGCCTGGACAGGGCTGAACACTGAAGCTTTCTTT. It yields the protein CAWTGLNTEAFF.

This chain uses TRBV7-2 with TRBJ1-6; TRBD1 agrees at 10 bases. The CDR3 runs 15 residues. Germline V lookup: CDR1 SGHTA, CDR2 FQGNSA. J gave up 12 bases and V 0 bases, and 5 bases lay outside the gene matches. In DNA form, the CDR3 reads TGTGCCAGCAGCTTAGCAGGGACAGGGGTGATACCCCTCCACTTT. Encoded protein: CASSLAGTGVIPLHF.

This clone was seen once. This sequence joins TRBV10-2 and TRBJ2-2; a possible D gene is TRBD1 (5 bases). Germline V gives CDR1 WSHSY, CDR2 SAAADI. V was cut by 8 bases and J by 9 bases, with 16 bases left in between. This CDR3 contains 13 residues. The CDR3 loop reads CASVAGSEWELFF. CDR3 DNA: TGCGCCAGCGTGGCAGGGTCGGAGTGGGAGCTGTTTTTT.

The rearrangement uses TRBV25-1 and TRBJ2-1; D gene unclear. Germline CDR1 is MGHDK and CDR2 is SYGVNS. With 3 bases removed from V and 7 bases from J, the gap between germline ends came to 7 bases. The CDR3 totals 12 residues. The CDR3 DNA reads TGTGCCAGCAGTGACCCAGTGAATGAGCAGTTCTTC. It yields the protein CASSDPVNEQFF.

This chain links TRBV20-1 with TRBJ2-1, with D uncertain. CDR1 and CDR2 from the germline V gene are DFQATT and SNEGSKA (reference sequence). The V and J ends lost 3 bases and 5 bases respectively, with 5 bases between them. This CDR3 contains 11 residues. CDR3 sequence reads: CSASPDNEQFF. CDR3 DNA sequence: TGCAGTGCTAGCCCCGACAATGAGCAGTTCTTC.

V is TRBV28 and J is TRBJ1-3; TRBD1 is a possible D gene (6 bases). Germline-derived CDR1 and CDR2 are MDHEN and SYDVKM. The CDR3 extends over 17 amino acids. Trimming cost V 9 bases and J 1 base, with 22 bases left between them. CDR3 residues: CASNPTGGQLSGNTIYF. The CDR3 DNA reads TGTGCCAGTAATCCCACGGGGGGACAACTATCTGGAAACACCATATATTTT.

The chain has TRBV6-4 and TRBJ2-1; 11 nucleotides agree with TRBD2. CDR3 length: 14 residues. Germline V gene sequence: CDR1 MRHNA, CDR2 SNTAGT. Trimming took 4 bases from V and 8 from J; bases not matched to a gene: 4. CDR3 DNA: TGTGCCAGCAGTGGAGTAGCGGGAGGGCATGAGCAGTTCTTC. Translating gives CASSGVAGGHEQFF.

CDR3 in amino acids: CASSIGDSSYEQYF. DNA of the CDR3: TGTGCCAGTAGTATAGGCGACAGCTCCTACGAGCAGTACTTC. The chain couples TRBV19 to TRBJ2-7; maybe TRBD1 (5 bases). V dropped 1 base and J dropped 0 bases, with 7 bases sitting between them. In germline, CDR1 is LNHDA, CDR2 SQIVND (reference sequence). The CDR3 totals 14 residues.

The genes are TRBV28 and TRBJ1-4; no clear D. Germline V gives CDR1 MDHEN, CDR2 SYDVKM. The CDR3 extends over 14 amino acids. V lost 6 bases, J lost 0 bases, and 8 bases lay in between. CDR3 protein: CASSPSATNEKLFF. The CDR3 DNA reads as TGTGCCAGCAGCCCTTCAGCAACTAATGAAAAACTGTTTTTT. Full variable domain (remainder filled in from reference TRBV28 and TRBJ1-4): DVKVTQSSRYLVKRTGEKVFLECVQDMDHENMFWYRQDPGLGLRLIYFSYDVKMKEKGDIPEGYSVSREKKERFSLILESASTNQTSMYLCASSPSATNEKLFFGSGTQLSVL.

The chain carries TRBV2 and TRBJ2-7; a possible D gene is TRBD2 (6 bases). V lost 3 bases, J lost 6 bases, and 15 bases lay in between. The CDR3 length is 14 residues. Germline CDR1 SNHLY, CDR2 FYNNEI. DNA for the CDR3: TGTGCCAGCAGTGATGCTGGAGGGGTTAGCGAGCAGTACTTC. It is translated as CASSDAGGVSEQYF.

This sequence joins TRBV11-3 and TRBJ1-3, with TRBD1 matching 7 bases. There are 16 residues in the CDR3. Germline V gene data show CDR1 as SGHNT and CDR2 as YENEEA. After removal of 1 base from V and 2 bases from J, the junction contained 5 bases not matched to a gene. CDR3 nucleotides: TGTGCCAGCAGCTTAGGGAGCGGACAGGCTGGAAACACCATATATTTT. It yields the protein CASSLGSGQAGNTIYF.

The chain is built from TRBV11-2 and TRBJ2-3, with a possible D match to TRBD2 (7 bases). V was shortened by 3 bases and J by 2 bases, with 9 bases between the two germline ends. There are 14 residues in the CDR3. Germline V gene data show CDR1 as SGHAT and CDR2 as FQNNGV. The CDR3 reads CASSLGGPTDTQYF. In DNA form, the CDR3 reads TGTGCCAGCAGCTTGGGGGGGCCCACAGATACGCAGTATTTT. Supplemented by reference TRBV11-2 and TRBJ2-3, the full variable domain reads EAGVAQSPRYKIIEKRQSVAFWCNPISGHATLYWYQQILGQGPKLLIQFQNNGVVDDSQLPKDRFSAERLKGVDSTLKIQPAKLEDSAVYLCASSLGGPTDTQYFGPGTRLTVL.

CDR3 region: CASSPIILASYNEQFF. DNA for the CDR3: TGCGCCAGCAGCCCCATTATTCTGGCTTCCTACAATGAGCAGTTCTTC. The chain carries TRBV4-1 and TRBJ2-1; no firm D call. There are 16 residues in the CDR3. CDR1 and CDR2 (germline): MGHRA, YSYEKL. V was trimmed by 4 bases and J by 1 base, leaving 14 bases between them.

The V gene is TRBV5-4, the J gene TRBJ2-5; TRBD2 aligns across 13 bases. CDR3 length: 16 amino acids. CDR1 and CDR2 (germline): SGHNT, YYREEE (reference sequence). With 4 bases clipped from V and 2 bases from J, the junction kept 5 bases outside the gene matches. CDR3: CASSRRLAGGQETQYF. The CDR3 region has the DNA TGTGCCAGCAGCCGCAGACTAGCGGGGGGACAAGAGACCCAGTACTTC.

This clone was counted only a few times. V gene TRBV30 combines with J gene TRBJ1-1; tentatively, D is TRBD1 (5 bases). Germline V gives CDR1 GTSNPN, CDR2 SVGIG (reference sequence). The CDR3 contains 14 residues. V shed 4 bases and J shed 4 bases, with 16 bases lying between them. CDR3 protein: CAWKLSGVRTEAFF. In nucleotides, the CDR3 is TGTGCCTGGAAACTCTCGGGGGTTCGCACTGAAGCTTTCTTT.

The V and J genes are TRBV18 and TRBJ1-1; D is unresolved. The CDR3 sequence is 13 residues long. Germline CDR1 KGHSH, CDR2 LQKENI. The germline V and J ends were trimmed by 3 bases and 6 bases, with 11 bases remaining between them. The CDR3 bases are TGTGCCAGCTCACCGGCGGGCGGCCCTGAAGCTTTCTTT. This codes for CASSPAGGPEAFF.

The J gene is TRBJ1-2, the V gene TRBV11-2, with D maybe TRBD1 (6 bases). Trimming cost V 5 bases and J 8 bases, with 18 bases left between them. Germline values: CDR1 SGHAT, CDR2 FQNNGV. The length of the CDR3 is 14 residues. The CDR3 DNA sequence: TGTGCCAGCAGCCCCCGGGTGGGGGCGCCCGGCTACACCTTC. Translated: CASSPRVGAPGYTF.

This clone was detected once. This sequence joins TRBV18 and TRBJ2-7, with D possibly matching TRBD2 (6 bases). Germline V gives CDR1 KGHSH, CDR2 LQKENI. The CDR3 has 14 residues. The ends were cut back, 3 bases at V and 5 bases at J, with 14 bases in the middle. The DNA of the CDR3 is TGTGCCAGCTCACCGTTCGGGAGTCTCGACGAGCAGTACTTC. It encodes CASSPFGSLDEQYF.

The chain recombines TRBV30 with TRBJ2-2; no clear D. The V gene lost 3 bases and the J gene lost 4 bases, with 9 bases spanning the gap. This CDR3 has 13 amino acids. CDR1 is GTSNPN and CDR2 is SVGIG in the germline V gene (reference sequence). CDR3 DNA: TGTGCCTGGAGAGAGTACGTCACCGGGGAGCTGTTTTTT. Its protein is CAWREYVTGELFF.

This clone was found once. The chain uses TRBV9 and TRBJ2-3; weak D call: TRBD2 (5 bases). Trimming cost V 5 bases and J 4 bases, with 11 bases left between them. CDR3 length equals 13 residues. CDR1 and CDR2 from the germline V gene are SGDLS and YYNGEE. CDR3 amino acids: CASSSRGSDTQYF. CDR3 sequence (DNA): TGTGCCAGCAGTTCCCGGGGTTCAGATACGCAGTATTTT.

Concerning this clone itself: The identical CDR3 is also encoded by other nucleotide sequences in the sample. The chain joins TRBV4-2 to TRBJ1-5, with 12 nucleotides matching TRBD1. V was pared by 3 bases and J by 6 bases, with 6 bases of the junction left unmatched. The CDR3 consists of 16 residues. CDR1 and CDR2 from the germline V gene are LGHNA and YNFKEQ. DNA of the CDR3: TGTGCCAGCAGCCAGGCCGGGACAGGGGGCGGTCAGCCCCAGCATTTT. It encodes CASSQAGTGGGQPQHF.

This sequence joins TRBV19 and TRBJ2-1, with 11 nucleotides matching TRBD2. The CDR3 totals 15 residues. CDR1 and CDR2 from the germline V gene are LNHDA and SQIVND (reference sequence). V shed 5 bases and J 16 bases; nucleotides not matched to a gene: 16. The CDR3 sequence is CASSPRASGRPLAFF. CDR3 DNA: TGTGCCAGTAGTCCCCGGGCTAGCGGGAGGCCCCTTGCTTTCTTC. The entire variable domain, with the rest obtained from reference TRBV19 and TRBJ2-1, is as follows: DGGITQSPKYLFRKEGQNVTLSCEQNLNHDAMYWYRQDPGQGLRLIYYSQIVNDFQKGDIAEGYSVSREKKESFPLTVTSAQKNPTAFYLCASSPRASGRPLAFFGPGTRLTVL.

In this sample, this clone turned up once. The chain carries TRBV19 and TRBJ2-1, with 7 positions matching TRBD2. The CDR3 spans 13 residues. J lost 3 bases, V lost 8 bases, and 4 bases had no gene match. Germline CDR1 LNHDA, CDR2 SQIVND (reference sequence). The chain's CDR3 is CASASGFYNEQFF. CDR3 sequence (DNA): TGTGCCAGTGCTAGCGGATTCTACAATGAGCAGTTCTTC.